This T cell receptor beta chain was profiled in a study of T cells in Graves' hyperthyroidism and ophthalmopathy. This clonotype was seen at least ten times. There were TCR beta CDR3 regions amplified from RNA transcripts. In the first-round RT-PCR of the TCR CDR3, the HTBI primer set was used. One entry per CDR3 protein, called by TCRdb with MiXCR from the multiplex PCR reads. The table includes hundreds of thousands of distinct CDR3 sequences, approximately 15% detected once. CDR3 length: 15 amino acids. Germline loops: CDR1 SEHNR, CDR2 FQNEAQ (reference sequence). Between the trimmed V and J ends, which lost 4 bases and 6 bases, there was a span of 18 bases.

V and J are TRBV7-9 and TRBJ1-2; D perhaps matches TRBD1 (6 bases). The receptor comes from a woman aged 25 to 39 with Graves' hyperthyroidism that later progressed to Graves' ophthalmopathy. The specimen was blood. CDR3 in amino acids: CASSYRGGRLNGYTF. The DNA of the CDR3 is TGTGCCAGCAGCTACCGTGGGGGGCGCCTGAATGGCTACACCTTC.